What follows is one T cell receptor beta chain and its context. Each CDR3 protein is one row after TCRdb ran MiXCR on the 5' RACE reads. The sample yields about 32,000 distinct CDR3 sequences, around a quarter seen once. This TCR was recovered from a female donor with breast cancer. Input material: memory CD4+ T cells sorted from blood. The sample's subset: memory CD4+ T cells, CD4+CD45RO+CD25-.

CDR3 coding DNA: TGTGCCAGCAGCCGGACAGGGGATGGTAATTCACCCCTCCACTTT. It translates to CASSRTGDGNSPLHF. The chain employs TRBV28 and TRBJ1-6; 9 nucleotides line up with TRBD1. Trimming took 6 bases from V and 6 from J; bases not matched to a gene: 6. The CDR3 contains 15 residues. In germline, CDR1 is MDHEN, CDR2 SYDVKM.